These 32 T cell receptor beta chains share one sample of origin, sequenced in a study of blood T cell repertoires in COVID-19. Profiled with immunoSEQ multiplex PCR; TCRdb holds only in-frame clones, not every one. The sample records 220,000 or so clones, 80% to 90% being singletons. Input material: peripheral blood. The receptor source for this set is a woman aged 60-70 years who had recovered from COVID-19.

The chain joins TRBV7-9 to TRBJ2-1, with TRBD2 matching 14 bases. Germline-derived CDR1 and CDR2 are SEHNR and FQNEAQ (reference sequence). With V trimmed by 5 bases and J by 7 bases, 13 bases remained unmatched. This CDR3 contains 18 residues. CDR3: CASSRGLAGGFGPNEQFF. The CDR3 DNA is TGTGCCAGCAGCCGCGGACTAGCGGGGGGATTCGGCCCGAATGAGCAGTTCTTC.

The genes are TRBV29-1 and TRBJ1-3; D is uncertain. The V gene's germline CDR1 is SQVTM and CDR2 ANQGSEA. Trimming removed 0 bases from V and 4 bases from J, with 4 bases in between. This CDR3 spans 12 amino acids. CDR3 coding DNA: TGCAGCGTTGAAGACATGGGAAACACCATATATTTT. It translates to CSVEDMGNTIYF.

The chain links TRBV4-3 to TRBJ2-7; 10 bases map to TRBD2. V trimming: 0 bases; J trimming: 5 bases; junction bases outside the gene matches: 4. Germline V gives CDR1 LGHNA, CDR2 YSLEER. CDR3 size: 15 residues. CDR3 amino acids: CASSQDPSGGNEQYF. The CDR3 bases are TGCGCCAGCAGCCAAGACCCTAGCGGGGGTAACGAGCAGTACTTC.

CDR3 DNA sequence: TGTGCCAGCAGCGTAAGAAGTTCCCAAGGGGACAGGGGTTATGGCTACACCTTC. Translated, it gives CASSVRSSQGDRGYGYTF. This chain uses TRBV5-5 with TRBJ1-2, with 10 bases identical to TRBD1. Germline CDR1 SGHKS, CDR2 YYEKEE (reference sequence). After removal of 4 bases from V and 5 bases from J, the junction contained 17 bases not matched to a gene. The CDR3 consists of 18 residues.

The V and J genes are TRBV5-1 and TRBJ2-5; 10 bases agree with TRBD2. V lost 4 bases, J lost 1 base, and 7 bases stayed unmatched. This CDR3 is 16 amino acids long. Germline CDR1 reads SGHRS; CDR2 reads YFSETQ. The DNA of the CDR3 is TGCGCCAGCAGCGTATTAGCGGGGGGCAGCCAAGAGACCCAGTACTTC. This translates into CASSVLAGGSQETQYF. Variable domain in full (rest from reference TRBV5-1 and TRBJ2-5): KAGVTQTPRYLIKTRGQQVTLSCSPISGHRSVSWYQQTPGQGLQFLFEYFSETQRNKGNFPGRFSGRQFSNSRSEMNVSTLELGDSALYLCASSVLAGGSQETQYFGPGTRLLVL.

The chain links TRBV7-2 to TRBJ1-2; TRBD1 matches at 7 bases. Losses at the gene ends were 4 bases for V and 4 bases for J; bases not matched to a gene: 6. Germline V gene data show CDR1 as SGHTA and CDR2 as FQGNSA. The CDR3 extends over 14 amino acids. Written as DNA, the CDR3 is TGTGCCAGCAGCTATCGGGCAGGGGGCTATGGCTACACCTTC. Its translation is CASSYRAGGYGYTF. The variable domain in full, with the rest retrieved from reference TRBV7-2 and TRBJ1-2, is GAGVSQSPSNKVTEKGKDVELRCDPISGHTALYWYRQSLGQGLEFLIYFQGNSAPDKSGLPSDRFSAERTGGSVSTLTIQRTQQEDSAVYLCASSYRAGGYGYTFGSGTRLTVV.

The V and J genes are TRBV7-3 and TRBJ1-2, with D unresolved. Deletions cut 1 base from V and 2 bases from J, with 5 bases between. Germline V lookup: CDR1 SGHTA, CDR2 FQGTGA. The CDR3 covers 13 residues. Written as DNA, the CDR3 is TGTGCCAGCAGCTTAATGGGCAACTATGGCTACACCTTC. Its protein is CASSLMGNYGYTF.

This chain joins TRBV2 and TRBJ2-7, with 9 bases lining up with TRBD1. CDR3 size: 13 residues. Germline trimming cut 4 bases from V and 6 bases from J; bases unmatched to any gene: 4. Germline lookup yields CDR1 SNHLY and CDR2 FYNNEI. The CDR3 bases are TGTGCCAGCAGTGGGGGACAGGGTGGCGAGCAGTACTTC. This translates into CASSGGQGGEQYF.

The rearrangement links TRBV5-6 to TRBJ1-1, with D unresolved. The V and J ends lost 0 bases and 2 bases respectively, with 11 bases between them. The CDR3 extends over 15 amino acids. In germline, CDR1 is SGHDT, CDR2 YYEEEE. CDR3 loop: CASSLASEGNTEAFF. The DNA for the CDR3 is TGTGCCAGCAGCTTGGCGAGCGAGGGAAACACTGAAGCTTTCTTT.

The J gene is TRBJ1-6, the V gene TRBV6-6; TRBD1 is a possible D gene (5 bases). CDR1 MNHNY and CDR2 SVGAGI come from the germline V gene (reference sequence). V lost 0 bases to trimming and J lost 9 bases, with 12 bases between them. This CDR3 comprises 15 residues. The CDR3 nucleotides read TGTGCCAGCAGTTACTCCGGCAGGGATCGTTCACCCCTCCACTTT. Its protein product is CASSYSGRDRSPLHF.

J is TRBJ1-2 and V is TRBV4-1, with D perhaps TRBD1 (5 bases). The germline V gene encodes CDR1 MGHRA and CDR2 YSYEKL. V was clipped by 0 bases and J by 4 bases, with 12 bases between them. The CDR3 has 15 amino acids. In DNA form, the CDR3 reads TGCGCCAGCAGCCAAGATCCGGACAACCGCTATGGCTACACCTTC. It is translated as CASSQDPDNRYGYTF.

This chain links TRBV10-3 with TRBJ1-1; 8 positions match TRBD1. The CDR3 extends over 16 amino acids. The trim removed 5 bases at V and 6 bases at J, leaving 14 bases unmatched. The V gene's germline CDR1 is ENHRY and CDR2 SYGVKD. Here the CDR3 reads CAISNINAGGQPEAFF. CDR3 bases: TGTGCCATCAGTAATATAAACGCAGGGGGCCAGCCTGAAGCTTTCTTT.

The CDR3 is CASSYASGGAYPDTQYF. The CDR3 nucleotides read TGTGCCAGCAGTTATGCTAGCGGGGGGGCCTACCCAGATACGCAGTATTTT. This sequence joins TRBV6-2 or TRBV6-3 and TRBJ2-3; 12 bases fit TRBD2. The CDR3 extends over 17 amino acids. In germline, CDR1 is MNHEY, CDR2 SVGEGT. The J segment lost 4 bases and the V segment lost 3 bases, leaving 8 bases of the junction unmatched.

The chain joins TRBV2 to TRBJ2-7, with 9 bases matching TRBD2. With 5 bases clipped from V and 6 bases from J, the junction kept 8 bases outside the gene matches. Germline V gene lookup returns CDR1 SNHLY and CDR2 FYNNEI. This CDR3 has 14 amino acids. CDR3 DNA: TGTGCCAGCAGTCGGCGGGGGGGCGAAGGCGAGCAGTACTTC. This codes for CASSRRGGEGEQYF.

The chain has TRBV5-4 and TRBJ1-3; D is perhaps TRBD1 (5 bases). Trimming removed 1 base from V and 2 bases from J, with 10 bases in between. CDR3 length: 15 amino acids. Germline-derived CDR1 and CDR2 are SGHNT and YYREEE (reference sequence). As DNA, the CDR3 is TGTGCCAGCAGCTTGCCGGGGGGAACTGGAAACACCATATATTTT. Amino acid sequence: CASSLPGGTGNTIYF.

This clone showed up just once. This sequence joins TRBV18 and TRBJ2-2, with D unclear. The CDR3 spans 15 residues. Trimming cost V 3 bases and J 2 bases, with 10 bases left between them. Germline CDR1 and CDR2: KGHSH and LQKENI. The CDR3 region is CASSPTNPNTGELFF. For the CDR3, the DNA is TGTGCCAGCTCACCTACAAATCCCAACACCGGGGAGCTGTTTTTT.

The V call is TRBV5-1, the J call TRBJ2-1; D ambiguous. V lost 0 bases and J 7 bases, leaving 17 bases between the germline ends. Germline values: CDR1 SGHRS, CDR2 YFSETQ. The CDR3 has 16 amino acids. CDR3 bases: TGCGCCAGCAGCTTGGTGTCTCCCGCCGGGTGGAATGAGCAGTTCTTC. Its protein is CASSLVSPAGWNEQFF.

This chain joins TRBV14 and TRBJ2-1; 8 bases map to TRBD1. In germline, CDR1 is SGHDN, CDR2 FVKESK. This CDR3 contains 16 residues. The trim removed 3 bases at V and 3 bases at J, leaving 7 bases unmatched. CDR3 region: CASSQRTGNVYNEQFF. The CDR3, as DNA: TGTGCCAGCAGCCAGAGGACAGGGAATGTCTACAATGAGCAGTTCTTC.

The V gene is TRBV18, the J gene TRBJ2-2; D perhaps matches TRBD1 (6 bases). V was clipped by 3 bases and J by 8 bases, with 25 bases between them. This CDR3 comprises 18 residues. CDR1 and CDR2 (germline): KGHSH, LQKENI. The CDR3, as DNA: TGTGCCAGCTCACCGATGAAAGGGGGAGCCTCATACGCAGGGGAGCTGTTTTTT. Translating gives CASSPMKGGASYAGELFF.

The rearrangement joins TRBV6-6 to TRBJ2-1, with 8 bases matching TRBD2. The germline CDR1 and CDR2 sequences are MNHNY and SVGAGI (reference sequence). There are 13 residues in the CDR3. V gave up 8 bases and J gave up 7 bases; unmatched junction bases: 7. CDR3 in amino acids: CASGSGGVNEQFF. CDR3 nucleotides: TGTGCCAGCGGGAGCGGGGGCGTAAATGAGCAGTTCTTC.

V usage is TRBV11-3 and J usage is TRBJ1-6; D is unclear. The CDR3 totals 12 residues. V dropped 2 bases and J dropped 9 bases, with 5 bases sitting between them. Per the germline V gene, CDR1 is SGHNT and CDR2 is YENEEA. CDR3 sequence (DNA): TGTGCCAGCAGCTTATTAATTTCACCCCTCCACTTT. The encoded protein is CASSLLISPLHF.

The chain combines TRBV18 with TRBJ1-1; D gene uncertain. Looked up from germline, CDR1 is KGHSH and CDR2 is LQKENI. This CDR3 contains 16 residues. V lost 3 bases, J lost 2 bases, and 16 bases lay in between. CDR3: CASSPDVTRENTEAFF. CDR3 in DNA: TGTGCCAGCTCACCGGACGTGACCCGGGAAAACACTGAAGCTTTCTTT.

J is TRBJ2-7 and V is TRBV18; the match to TRBD2 covers 12 bases. Trimming cost V 0 bases and J 0 bases; bases outside gene matches: 0. The CDR3 runs to 16 residues. CDR1 and CDR2 (germline): KGHSH, LQKENI. The CDR3 sequence: CASSPPTSGSSYEQYF. Here the CDR3 DNA reads TGTGCCAGCTCACCACCGACTAGCGGGAGCTCCTACGAGCAGTACTTC.

The gene calls are TRBV6-6 and TRBJ1-2, with unresolved D. Looked up from germline, CDR1 is MNHNY and CDR2 is SVGAGI (reference sequence). The V and J ends lost 2 bases and 1 base respectively, with 11 bases between them. This CDR3 comprises 15 residues. CDR3 sequence reads: CASSYGVLNNYGYTF. The DNA for the CDR3 is TGTGCCAGCAGTTACGGAGTACTTAATAACTATGGCTACACCTTC.

The CDR3 sequence: CASSLATDQETQYF. The DNA of the CDR3 is TGTGCCAGCAGCTTAGCTACGGACCAAGAGACCCAGTACTTC. This rearrangement joins TRBV7-6 to TRBJ2-5; D gene unclear. The V end was cut by 0 bases, the J end by 0 bases, with 5 bases between. The CDR3 contains 14 residues. CDR1 and CDR2 from the germline V gene are SGHVS and FNYEAQ.

Of note for this clone: Other DNA variants within this sample encode the same CDR3. V gene TRBV18 combines with J gene TRBJ1-1; D call uncertain. The V end was cut by 3 bases, the J end by 1 base, with 9 bases between. In germline, CDR1 is KGHSH, CDR2 LQKENI. The CDR3 extends over 14 amino acids. CDR3 residues: CASSPPGRNTEAFF. In nucleotides, the CDR3 is TGTGCCAGCTCACCTCCCGGGAGGAACACTGAAGCTTTCTTT.

V and J are TRBV18 and TRBJ2-5; 7 nucleotides line up with TRBD1. V was clipped by 3 bases and J by 5 bases; unmatched bases: 12. Germline-derived CDR1 and CDR2 are KGHSH and LQKENI. The CDR3 has 16 amino acids. The CDR3 region is CASSPYQRGHEETQYF. The CDR3 DNA reads as TGTGCCAGCTCACCTTATCAAAGGGGGCACGAGGAGACCCAGTACTTC.

This clone was detected only once. The chain recombines TRBV9 with TRBJ2-4, with D perhaps matching TRBD1 (6 bases). The CDR3 extends over 13 amino acids. Germline V lookup: CDR1 SGDLS, CDR2 YYNGEE. The V end was cut by 0 bases, the J end by 7 bases, with 8 bases between. The CDR3 DNA reads TGTGCCAGCAGCGTAGGTCAGGGGAACATTCAGTACTTC. This encodes CASSVGQGNIQYF.

This clone was seen more than once but under ten times. This chain uses TRBV6-2 or TRBV6-3 with TRBJ2-3; 9 bases fit TRBD2. Germline lookup yields CDR1 MNHEY and CDR2 SVGEGT. Germline trimming cut 6 bases from V and 6 bases from J; bases unmatched to any gene: 13. The CDR3 spans 16 residues. Written as DNA, the CDR3 is TGTGCCAGCAGCCTAATAGCGGGGGCGGGGAAGGATACGCAGTATTTT. Its protein product is CASSLIAGAGKDTQYF.

The chain links TRBV6-5 to TRBJ1-1; the match to TRBD1 covers 7 bases. CDR3 length: 12 amino acids. The J segment lost 9 bases and the V segment lost 6 bases, leaving 7 bases of the junction unmatched. In germline, CDR1 is MNHEY, CDR2 SVGAGI. This CDR3 reads CASRGTETKAFF. In nucleotides, the CDR3 is TGTGCCAGCAGAGGGACAGAAACTAAAGCTTTCTTT.

The V and J genes are TRBV7-9 and TRBJ1-2; D possibly corresponds to TRBD1 (6 bases). This CDR3 region has 13 residues. V lost 8 bases, J lost 7 bases, and 17 bases lay in between. The germline gives CDR1 SEHNR, CDR2 FQNEAQ (reference sequence). In nucleotides, the CDR3 is TGTGCCAGCCGATATCGACAGGCTCCTGGCTACACCTTC. It yields the protein CASRYRQAPGYTF. The full variable domain, in which reference TRBV7-9 and TRBJ1-2 provide the parts outside the CDR3, is DTGVSQNPRHKITKRGQNVTFRCDPISEHNRLYWYRQTLGQGPEFLTYFQNEAQLEKSRLLSDRFSAERPKGSFSTLEIQRTEQGDSAMYLCASRYRQAPGYTFGSGTRLTVV.

This clone was seen once. The chain couples TRBV19 to TRBJ1-6, with TRBD1 matching 8 bases. This CDR3 has 15 residues. CDR1 LNHDA and CDR2 SQIVND come from the germline V gene (reference sequence). After removal of 4 bases from V and 10 bases from J, the junction contained 9 bases not matched to a gene. The CDR3 sequence: CASSTWGRGRSPLHF. The CDR3 region has the DNA TGTGCCAGTAGTACCTGGGGCAGGGGGCGATCACCCCTCCACTTT.